Described below is a single TCR beta chain sequence and its context. Its specificity is not known. This sample was included in a study of blood T cells in healthy people across ages. Study outcomes and limitations: Across samples, TCR beta diversity tracked strongly with naive T cell percentage.

The CDR3 runs 19 residues. V lost 0 bases, J lost 0 bases, and 11 bases stayed unmatched. CDR1 is SGHRS and CDR2 is YFSETQ in the germline V gene. A J-beta primer mix and a sample-barcoded 5' primer were used in a second PCR of roughly 6 to 11 cycles. Every cDNA molecule carried a tag from a template-switch adaptor bearing 12 random nucleotides. TCRdb redid the calling of the 5' RACE reads with MiXCR, one entry per CDR3 protein. Here the sample spans approximately 850,000 distinct CDR3 sequences, 58% being singletons. Per sample, extraction of total RNA gave at least 5.5 micrograms in every case. This TCR was sampled from a man aged 30 to 45 in good health. This sequence joins TRBV5-1 and TRBJ2-7; 11 bases are a match to TRBD2. The sample taken for sequencing was blood. CDR3: CASSLGPLAGGTSSYEQYF. CDR3 coding DNA: TGCGCCAGCAGCTTGGGTCCTCTAGCGGGAGGCACTAGCTCCTACGAGCAGTACTTC. The full variable domain, with the rest looked up from reference TRBV5-1 and TRBJ2-7, is KAGVTQTPRYLIKTRGQQVTLSCSPISGHRSVSWYQQTPGQGLQFLFEYFSETQRNKGNFPGRFSGRQFSNSRSEMNVSTLELGDSALYLCASSLGPLAGGTSSYEQYFGPGTRLTVT.